This T cell receptor (beta chain) was observed in a study of blood T cell repertoires in COVID-19. All enrollees were about 18 to 89 years old and from about two dozen US areas. The assay was immunoSEQ multiplex PCR, and TCRdb's table has in-frame clones only and misses some. The table shows some 180,000 clones, with roughly 85% occurring only once. The sequence came from a woman in her 70s in a cohort exposed to, infected with or recovered from COVID-19 (not recorded which). The sequenced material came from PBMCs or T cells enriched from blood (not recorded which).

CDR3 bases: TGTGCCAGCAGCTTGCGGCCCACACTCGGGAACTATGGCTACACCTTC. It yields the protein CASSLRPTLGNYGYTF. This chain connects TRBV5-5 to TRBJ1-2, with D unresolved. CDR3 size: 16 residues. Germline lookup yields CDR1 SGHKS and CDR2 YYEKEE (reference sequence). V lost 1 base, J lost 2 bases, and 15 bases lay in between.